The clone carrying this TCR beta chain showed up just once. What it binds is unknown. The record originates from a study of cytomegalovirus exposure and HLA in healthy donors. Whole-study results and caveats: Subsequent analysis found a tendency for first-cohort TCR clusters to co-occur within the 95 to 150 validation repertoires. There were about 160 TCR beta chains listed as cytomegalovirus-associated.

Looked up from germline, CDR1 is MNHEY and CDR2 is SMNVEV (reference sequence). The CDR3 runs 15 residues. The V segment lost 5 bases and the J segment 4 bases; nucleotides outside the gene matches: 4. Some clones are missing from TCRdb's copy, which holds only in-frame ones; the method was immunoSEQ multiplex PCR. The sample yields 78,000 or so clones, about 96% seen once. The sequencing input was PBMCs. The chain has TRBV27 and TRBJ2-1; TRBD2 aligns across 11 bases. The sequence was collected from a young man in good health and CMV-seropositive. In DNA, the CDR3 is TGTGCCAGCAGTCAAGTAGCGGGAGGGTACAATGAGCAGTTCTTC. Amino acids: CASSQVAGGYNEQFF.